Reported below is one TCR beta chain. The antigen remains undetermined. There were TCR beta CDR3 regions amplified from RNA transcripts. The primer set for the first-round RT-PCR of the TCR CDR3 was HTBI. From the multiplex PCR reads, TCRdb called clonotypes with MiXCR, one entry per CDR3 protein. The profile shows 500,000 to 600,000 distinct CDR3 sequences, about half of them singletons. Diagnoses were established using clinical symptoms, serum thyroxine and TRAb, thyroid ultrasound and orbital computed tomography. The sample belongs to a study of T cells in Graves' hyperthyroidism and ophthalmopathy. Study-level results: Blood samples included most of the expanded thyroid clonotypes exceeding 0.001. The model predicted ophthalmopathy a median around six months before onset.

V was clipped by 4 bases and J by 6 bases, with 16 bases between them. Germline CDR1 reads SEHNR; CDR2 reads FQNEAQ (reference sequence). There are 15 residues in the CDR3. This TCR came from an adult woman with Graves' disease, either hyperthyroidism or ophthalmopathy (not recorded which). The sequenced sample was peripheral blood or thyroid tissue (not recorded which). The gene calls are TRBV7-9 and TRBJ1-5; D ambiguous. As DNA, the CDR3 is TGTGCCAGCAGCTCGCGCGTCCCCCGAGGTCAGCCCCAGCATTTT. Its protein product is CASSSRVPRGQPQHF.